These 31 T cell receptor beta chains were all obtained from the same sample, sequenced in a study of T cells in Graves' hyperthyroidism and ophthalmopathy. From RNA transcripts, TCR beta CDR3 regions were amplified. First-round RT-PCR with HTBI primers amplified the TCR CDR3 region. Using its own MiXCR run on the multiplex PCR reads, TCRdb lists one record per CDR3 protein. The sample holds around 720,000 distinct CDR3 sequences, over 35% seen once. Sequences were obtained from blood. The receptors originated from a middle-aged woman with Graves' hyperthyroidism.

The genes are TRBV4-3 and TRBJ2-5, with TRBD1 matching over 9 bases. The CDR3 totals 17 residues. Germline lookup yields CDR1 LGHNA and CDR2 YSLEER. V gave up 4 bases and J gave up 4 bases; unmatched junction bases: 13. In DNA, the CDR3 is TGCGCCAGCAGCCCGTACCGGGACAGGGAGGCGGGAGAGACCCAGTACTTC. Encoded protein: CASSPYRDREAGETQYF.

This clonotype was observed a few times. The J gene is TRBJ2-5, the V gene TRBV18; perhaps D is TRBD1 or TRBD2 (5 bases each). Between the trimmed V and J ends, which lost 3 bases and 5 bases, there was a span of 13 bases. CDR1 is KGHSH and CDR2 is LQKENI in the germline V gene. The CDR3 sequence is 14 residues long. The CDR3 loop is CASSPRVEGETQYF. The CDR3 DNA reads TGTGCCAGCTCACCCCGGGTCGAGGGGGAGACCCAGTACTTC.

There are a few counts of this clonotype. This rearrangement joins TRBV6-2 or TRBV6-3 to TRBJ1-6, with D hard to call. V lost 2 bases and J lost 10, with 12 bases in between. This CDR3 comprises 14 residues. The germline V gene encodes CDR1 MNHEY and CDR2 SVGEGT. CDR3 region: CASSYPKTYSPLHF. For the CDR3, the DNA is TGTGCCAGCAGTTACCCTAAGACGTACTCACCCCTCCACTTT.

This clonotype appeared many times. The chain has TRBV19 and TRBJ1-5, with 9 bases identical to TRBD1. The CDR3 contains 15 residues. Trimming removed 3 bases from V and 6 bases from J; junction bases left unmatched: 6. Germline V gene lookup returns CDR1 LNHDA and CDR2 SQIVND (reference sequence). The CDR3 here is CASSIWTGASQPQHF. The CDR3 bases are TGTGCCAGTAGTATCTGGACAGGGGCGAGTCAGCCCCAGCATTTT.

The chain links TRBV9 to TRBJ1-1; 7 bases fit TRBD1. The CDR3 spans 15 residues. Unmatched junction bases numbered 12, after V lost 3 bases and J lost 7 bases. Germline-derived CDR1 and CDR2 are SGDLS and YYNGEE. This CDR3 is CASSGGDSRAGEAFF. The CDR3 nucleotides are TGTGCCAGCAGCGGGGGGGACAGCCGGGCGGGTGAAGCTTTCTTT.

This chain uses TRBV7-2 with TRBJ1-5, with 7 positions matching TRBD1. The CDR3 runs to 17 residues. Germline CDR1 is SGHTA and CDR2 is FQGNSA. J was trimmed by 2 bases and V by 5 bases; bases with no gene match: 12. The CDR3 here is CASSPTNRGLGNQPQHF. CDR3 sequence (DNA): TGTGCCAGCAGCCCCACGAACAGGGGATTAGGCAATCAGCCCCAGCATTTT.

The rearrangement joins TRBV29-1 to TRBJ1-1; D is uncertain. Trimming cost V 8 bases and J 0 bases, with 22 bases left between them. The CDR3 runs 16 residues. From germline, CDR1 is SQVTM and CDR2 ANQGSEA. The CDR3 DNA is TGCAGCAGTTTCCTGGACGGAGAGGGTATGAACACTGAAGCTTTCTTT. It translates to CSSFLDGEGMNTEAFF.

This clonotype occurred a few times. The chain recombines TRBV11-2 with TRBJ1-1, with D unclear. The CDR3 is 14 amino acids. The V gene lost 0 bases and the J gene lost 7 bases, with 12 bases spanning the gap. Germline V gene lookup returns CDR1 SGHAT and CDR2 FQNNGV. The CDR3 nucleotides are TGTGCCAGCAGCTTAGATCCCGTCCAGTTTGAAGCTTTCTTT. Its translation: CASSLDPVQFEAFF.

Concerning this clonotype: Mismatch with germline at one junction end may stem from a read error. The genes are TRBV10-3 and TRBJ2-5; 8 bases map to TRBD1. Germline V gene data show CDR1 as ENHRY and CDR2 as SYGVKD. This CDR3 spans 16 amino acids. This chain's CDR3 is CASSYSRFEGQETRYF. DNA of the CDR3: TGTGCCAGCAGTTACTCGAGGTTCGAGGGACAGGAGACCCGGTACTTC.

The rearrangement links TRBV29-1 to TRBJ2-7; D is undetermined. The CDR3 covers 15 residues. Germline-derived CDR1 and CDR2 are SQVTM and ANQGSEA. Trimming shortened V by 3 bases and J by 7 bases, and 22 bases separated the two germline ends. The CDR3 here is CSVDWGGWRYNEQYF. The CDR3 region has the DNA TGCAGCGTTGATTGGGGTGGGTGGCGTTACAATGAGCAGTACTTC.

The CDR3 reads CSAWGTQYF. The CDR3 nucleotides are TGCAGTGCATGGGGGACCCAGTACTTC. The chain couples TRBV20-1 to TRBJ2-5; D is ambiguous. CDR3 length equals 9 residues. Looked up from germline, CDR1 is DFQATT and CDR2 is SNEGSKA (reference sequence). V dropped 6 bases and J dropped 7 bases, with 6 bases sitting between them.

This chain uses TRBV29-1 with TRBJ1-1, with TRBD1 matching 7 bases. J lost 1 base, V lost 0 bases, and 2 bases had no gene match. Per the germline V gene, CDR1 is SQVTM and CDR2 is ANQGSEA. This CDR3 contains 14 residues. CDR3 residues: CSVEDTGANTEAFF. For the CDR3, the DNA is TGCAGCGTTGAAGACACAGGGGCGAACACTGAAGCTTTCTTT. The whole variable domain, filled in from reference TRBV29-1 and TRBJ1-1, reads SAVISQKPSRDICQRGTSLTIQCQVDSQVTMMFWYRQQPGQSLTLIATANQGSEATYESGFVIDKFPISRPNLTFSTLTVSNMSPEDSSIYLCSVEDTGANTEAFFGQGTRLTVV.

The rearrangement uses TRBV7-3 and TRBJ2-2, with a weak D call TRBD2 (5 bases). The CDR3 sequence is 15 residues long. Between the trimmed V and J ends, which lost 5 bases and 2 bases, there was a span of 12 bases. Per the germline V gene, CDR1 is SGHTA and CDR2 is FQGTGA. CDR3 in amino acids: CASSPSGVNTGELFF. CDR3 bases: TGTGCCAGCAGCCCAAGCGGAGTTAACACCGGGGAGCTGTTTTTT. The full variable domain, rest sourced from reference TRBV7-3 and TRBJ2-2, is GAGVSQTPSNKVTEKGKYVELRCDPISGHTALYWYRQSLGQGPEFLIYFQGTGAADDSGLPNDRFFAVRPEGSVSTLKIQRTERGDSAVYLCASSPSGVNTGELFFGEGSRLTVL.

V and J are TRBV19 and TRBJ1-2; 7 bases match TRBD1. V lost 8 bases to trimming and J lost 4 bases; unmatched junction nucleotides: 7. The CDR3 has 13 residues. In germline, CDR1 is LNHDA, CDR2 SQIVND (reference sequence). The DNA for the CDR3 is TGTGCCAGTTCTCCGGGACAGATCTATGGCTACACCTTC. This sequence encodes CASSPGQIYGYTF.

Written as DNA, the CDR3 is TGTGCCAGCAGCTTTGGGGCAGGGAACACCGGGGAGCTGTTTTTT. Protein sequence: CASSFGAGNTGELFF. The rearrangement joins TRBV24-1 to TRBJ2-2; possible D gene TRBD1, 5 bases. The CDR3 extends over 15 amino acids. Per the germline V gene, CDR1 is KGHDR and CDR2 is SFDVKD. Trimming removed 11 bases at V and 1 base at J, with 16 bases between.

Concerning this clonotype itself: One end of the junction does not line up with germline, which may come from a read error. The chain employs TRBV7-9 and TRBJ2-2; D is tentatively TRBD1 or TRBD2 (5 bases each). The CDR3 runs 8 residues. Per germline, CDR1 SEHNR and CDR2 FQNEAQ (reference sequence). CDR3 sequence (DNA): TGTGCCAGCAACCCAGGGACTTTT. The encoded protein is CASNPGTF.

In this sample, this clonotype turned up many times. The V call is TRBV7-9, the J call TRBJ2-5; no definite D call. This CDR3 spans 15 amino acids. Per germline, CDR1 SEHNR and CDR2 FQNEAQ (reference sequence). V lost 0 bases and J lost 0, with 8 bases in between. CDR3: CASSLAGLYQETQYF. CDR3 in DNA: TGTGCCAGCAGCTTAGCGGGCTTGTACCAAGAGACCCAGTACTTC.

The chain joins TRBV20-1 to TRBJ1-2; D uncertain. The length of the CDR3 is 14 residues. V was trimmed by 6 bases and J by 5 bases, leaving 19 bases between them. Germline V gene data show CDR1 as DFQATT and CDR2 as SNEGSKA (reference sequence). The CDR3 protein is CSARGPVFEYGYTF. The CDR3 region has the DNA TGCAGTGCCCGAGGTCCCGTGTTCGAGTATGGCTACACCTTC.

This clonotype was counted between two and nine times. The chain has TRBV12-3 or TRBV12-4 and TRBJ1-1, with D tentatively TRBD1 (5 bases). V gave up 6 bases and J gave up 4 bases, with 18 bases separating them. The CDR3 runs to 15 residues. CDR3 residues: CASSRRGWGGTEAFF. The CDR3 nucleotides are TGTGCCAGCAGCCGTCGGGGGTGGGGCGGCACTGAAGCTTTCTTT.

A note on this clonotype: One end of the junction varies from germline; a read error may be responsible. V and J are TRBV10-3 and TRBJ2-6; either TRBD1 or TRBD2 may supply D (6 bases each). Looked up from germline, CDR1 is ENHRY and CDR2 is SYGVKD. The CDR3 consists of 17 residues. The CDR3 spells CASSLGGGTAGANVLTF. The CDR3 coding sequence is TGTGCCAGCAGTCTCGGGGGCGGGACCGCTGGGGCCAACGTCCTGACTTTC.

There are a few counts of this clonotype. The V and J genes are TRBV12-3 or TRBV12-4 and TRBJ2-2, with 11 bases that match TRBD1. CDR3 size: 16 residues. With 6 bases clipped from V and 3 bases from J, the junction kept 6 bases outside the gene matches. The CDR3 protein is CASSPRDRGDTGELFF. The CDR3 nucleotides are TGTGCCAGCAGCCCCAGGGACAGGGGGGACACCGGGGAGCTGTTTTTT.

This clonotype was counted a single time. An end of the junction does not agree with germline; a read error may underlie this. In DNA form, the CDR3 reads TGTGCCATCAGTGATGGGGACACTGAAGCCTTCTTT. Its protein product is CAISDGDTEAFF. V and J are TRBV10-3 and TRBJ1-1; tentatively, D is TRBD1 (6 bases). The CDR3 runs 12 residues. The germline CDR1 and CDR2 sequences are ENHRY and SYGVKD.

This chain connects TRBV9 to TRBJ2-5; 8 nucleotides line up with TRBD2. CDR1 is SGDLS, CDR2 YYNGEE, per germline. V lost 0 bases, J lost 3 bases, and 10 bases stayed unmatched. The CDR3 spans 17 residues. In DNA, the CDR3 is TGTGCCAGCAGCGTAGCGGGAGGGGGTCCCGTAAAAGAGACCCAGTACTTC. It is translated as CASSVAGGGPVKETQYF.

This clonotype was picked up many times. The CDR3 is CASSYSMANTEAFF. Written as DNA, the CDR3 is TGTGCCAGCAGTTACTCGATGGCGAACACTGAAGCTTTCTTT. The chain has TRBV6-5 and TRBJ1-1; no definite D call. V shed 0 bases and J shed 1 base, with 6 bases lying between them. The CDR3 sequence is 14 residues long. Germline CDR1 is MNHEY and CDR2 is SVGAGI.

In its sample, this clonotype was seen many times. J is TRBJ2-7 and V is TRBV2; 10 nucleotides line up with TRBD2. The V gene's germline CDR1 is SNHLY and CDR2 FYNNEI. The CDR3 is made up of 13 amino acids. The V segment lost 7 bases and the J segment 6 bases; nucleotides outside the gene matches: 6. CDR3 sequence reads: CASTASGSFEQYF. In nucleotides, the CDR3 is TGTGCCAGCACGGCTAGCGGGAGCTTCGAGCAGTACTTC.

This clonotype was observed a handful of times. The rearrangement links TRBV11-2 to TRBJ2-7, with TRBD2 as a possible D gene (6 bases). From germline, CDR1 is SGHAT and CDR2 FQNNGV. Trimming pared 1 base from V and 5 bases from J, leaving 9 bases between. The CDR3 is 13 residues long. Here the CDR3 DNA reads TGTGCCAGCAGCTTAGGGCTAGCGAACGAGCAGTACTTC. The encoded protein is CASSLGLANEQYF.

Here the CDR3 DNA reads TGCAGCGTTGACGACGGGCAGCAAGAGACCCAGTACTTC. Translated: CSVDDGQQETQYF. The chain links TRBV29-1 to TRBJ2-5; D gene uncertain. The germline CDR1 and CDR2 sequences are SQVTM and ANQGSEA. Trimming removed 3 bases at V and 2 bases at J, with 10 bases between. The CDR3 contains 13 residues.

This clonotype was observed a few times. Here the CDR3 DNA reads TGTGCCAGCAGCTTGGACATTTTTACTGAAGCTTTCTTT. Its translation is CASSLDIFTEAFF. The V gene is TRBV5-8, the J gene TRBJ1-1, with D unclear. This CDR3 spans 13 amino acids. Trimming shortened V by 0 bases and J by 5 bases, and 8 bases separated the two germline ends. The V gene's germline CDR1 is SGHTS and CDR2 YDEGEE. The whole variable domain, filled in from reference TRBV5-8 and TRBJ1-1, reads EAGVTQSPTHLIKTRGQQATLRCSPISGHTSVYWYQQALGLGLQFLLWYDEGEERNRGNFPPRFSGRQFPNYSSELNVNALELEDSALYLCASSLDIFTEAFFGQGTRLTVV.

The chain uses TRBV25-1 and TRBJ1-2, with D unclear. Trimming stripped 9 bases from V and 4 bases from J, with 18 bases between. The CDR3 consists of 14 residues. Germline V gene sequence: CDR1 MGHDK, CDR2 SYGVNS. The DNA for the CDR3 is TGTGCCAGTCAACAGAGGCTTCACCCCTATGGCTACACCTTC. Translation: CASQQRLHPYGYTF.

This clonotype was counted a single time. A much more abundant neighbour one base away suggests this may be a read error. The chain carries TRBV10-3 and TRBJ1-2, with D perhaps matching TRBD1 (6 bases). Trimming stripped 8 bases from V and 4 bases from J, with 14 bases between. The CDR3 loop spans 13 amino acids. The germline V gene has CDR1 ENHRY and CDR2 SYGVKD. The CDR3 DNA sequence: TGTGCCATCGCCCCGACAGGCTCCTATGGCTACACCTTC. Translated, it gives CAIAPTGSYGYTF.

The chain recombines TRBV10-2 with TRBJ2-7; no reliable D call. Germline CDR1 WSHSY, CDR2 SAAADI. The V and J ends lost 6 bases and 1 base respectively, with 13 bases between them. The CDR3 loop spans 14 amino acids. The DNA for the CDR3 is TGCGCCAGCAGCCAAGATCCGGTTTCCTACGAGCAGTACTTC. This codes for CASSQDPVSYEQYF.